This section outlines one TCR beta chain sequence together with its context. Its matching antigen is unknown. This CDR3 contains 15 residues. J lost 6 bases, V lost 5 bases, and 8 bases had no gene match. Germline V gives CDR1 SEHNR, CDR2 FQNEAQ (reference sequence). Amplification used 60 Vbeta primers and 13 Jbeta primers. The protocol was immunoSEQ multiplex PCR, while the TCRdb copy is restricted to in-frame clones and leaves out a portion. Of 190,000 or so clones in the sample, 80% are singletons; the top ten hold 0.65%. The entry originates in a study of cytomegalovirus exposure and HLA in healthy donors. The overall study: Earlier sequencing of about 179 million T cells yielded 120 million or so unique TCR beta sequences. Study-level points and caveats: As a later analysis revealed, most CMV-associated TCR beta chains appeared HLA-restricted. CMV serostatus stood as the only immune exposure information on hand. For most TCR beta V segments, an earlier analysis put the productive rate at about 87% or about 30% of the time.

The chain combines TRBV7-9 with TRBJ2-4; TRBD2 agrees at 9 bases. The clonotype comes from a boy aged 5-17 years in good health and CMV-seronegative. The sample was PBMCs. In DNA form, the CDR3 reads TGTGCCAGCAGCCCGATGCCAGCGGGGGGAAACATTCAGTACTTC. Its protein is CASSPMPAGGNIQYF.